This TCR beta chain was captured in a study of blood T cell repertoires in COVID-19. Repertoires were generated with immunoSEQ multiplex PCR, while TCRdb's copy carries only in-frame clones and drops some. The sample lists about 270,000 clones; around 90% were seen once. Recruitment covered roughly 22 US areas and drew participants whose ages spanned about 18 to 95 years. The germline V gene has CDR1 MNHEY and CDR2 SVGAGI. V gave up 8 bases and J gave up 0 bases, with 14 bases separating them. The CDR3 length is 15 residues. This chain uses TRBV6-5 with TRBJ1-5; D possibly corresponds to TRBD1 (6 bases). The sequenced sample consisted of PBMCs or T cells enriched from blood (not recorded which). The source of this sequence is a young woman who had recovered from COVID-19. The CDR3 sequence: CASGGRLYSNQPQHF. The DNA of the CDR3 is TGTGCCAGCGGGGGCAGGCTTTATAGCAATCAGCCCCAGCATTTT.